Presented here are 9 T cell receptor beta chains from one specimen sequenced in a study of T cell responses to AZD1222 COVID-19 vaccine. Data came from immunoSEQ multiplex PCR; TCRdb stores just in-frame clones and leaves some out. The sample records approximately 270,000 clones, about 94% being singletons. The source was peripheral blood, collected 28 days after the second AZD1222 dose. These receptors were taken from an adult who received the AZD1222 COVID-19 vaccine.

The chain employs TRBV6-4 and TRBJ2-5; 11 bases are a match to TRBD1. Germline V gives CDR1 MRHNA, CDR2 SNTAGT. V was clipped by 7 bases and J by 4 bases; unmatched bases: 5. The CDR3 has 14 residues. In DNA, the CDR3 is TGTGCCAGCATGGGACAGGGGGAGGGAGAGACCCAGTACTTC. Translated, it gives CASMGQGEGETQYF.

The chain uses TRBV4-3 and TRBJ1-3; D is unresolved. Germline loops: CDR1 LGHNA, CDR2 YSLEER. The CDR3 covers 15 residues. With 0 bases removed from V and 4 bases from J, the gap between germline ends came to 10 bases. The CDR3 coding sequence is TGCGCCAGCAGCCAAGATTCGGGTGTAGGAAACACCATATATTTT. Amino acid sequence: CASSQDSGVGNTIYF.

Turning to this clone: One junction end does not reproduce the germline sequence, and a read error may be involved. The chain links TRBV2 to TRBJ2-1; D is possibly TRBD1 (6 bases). The CDR3 sequence is 14 residues long. Germline V gene lookup returns CDR1 SNHLY and CDR2 FYNNEI. CDR3 in amino acids: CASTEGGYYNEQFF. CDR3 sequence (DNA): TGTGCCAGCACTGAAGGGGGATACTACAATGAGCAGTTCTTC.

The chain joins TRBV7-9 to TRBJ1-1, with D tentatively TRBD1 (5 bases). Germline V gene lookup returns CDR1 SEHNR and CDR2 FQNEAQ (reference sequence). V was clipped by 5 bases and J by 1 base, with 14 bases between them. There are 15 residues in the CDR3. The DNA of the CDR3 is TGTGCCAGCAGCCCATCGCAGGGTGGGAACACTGAAGCTTTCTTT. Its translation is CASSPSQGGNTEAFF.

The CDR3 nucleotides read TGTGCCAGCATAGTCGCAGGAACATTATACGAGCAGTACTTC. This codes for CASIVAGTLYEQYF. The genes are TRBV2 and TRBJ2-7; D is unresolved. The CDR3 has 14 residues. The germline CDR1 and CDR2 sequences are SNHLY and FYNNEI. V shed 7 bases and J shed 4 bases, with 17 bases lying between them. Full variable domain (outside the CDR3, taken from reference TRBV2 and TRBJ2-7): EPEVTQTPSHQVTQMGQEVILRCVPISNHLYFYWYRQILGQKVEFLVSFYNNEISEKSEIFDDQFSVERPDGSNFTLKIRSTKLEDSAMYFCASIVAGTLYEQYFGPGTRLTVT.

Worth noting for this clone: Other DNA sequences in this sample translate to the same CDR3. The genes are TRBV9 and TRBJ1-1; no clear D gene. This CDR3 contains 13 residues. Deletions cut 2 bases from V and 1 base from J, with 6 bases between. The V gene's germline CDR1 is SGDLS and CDR2 YYNGEE. The CDR3 here is CASSVAANTEAFF. In nucleotides, the CDR3 is TGTGCCAGCAGCGTTGCAGCGAACACTGAAGCTTTCTTT.

This clone was observed a single time. The genes are TRBV5-4 and TRBJ1-2; D remains ambiguous. V lost 1 base, J lost 7 bases, and 8 bases lay in between. Germline V gene sequence: CDR1 SGHNT, CDR2 YYREEE (reference sequence). This CDR3 region has 12 residues. The CDR3 loop reads CASSLPLAGYTF. CDR3 nucleotide sequence: TGTGCCAGCAGCTTGCCTCTAGCTGGCTACACCTTC.

This clone was recorded only once. This chain joins TRBV6-2 or TRBV6-3 and TRBJ2-1; 7 bases agree with TRBD2. This CDR3 spans 15 amino acids. Losses at the gene ends were 6 bases for V and 4 bases for J; bases not matched to a gene: 9. Germline-derived CDR1 and CDR2 are MNHEY and SVGEGT. The CDR3 coding sequence is TGTGCCAGCAGCCCAGCGGGACTCATTTACAATGAGCAGTTCTTC. Translated, it gives CASSPAGLIYNEQFF.

This rearrangement joins TRBV7-9 to TRBJ2-7, with 7 bases matching TRBD1. The length of the CDR3 is 15 residues. Germline V lookup: CDR1 SEHNR, CDR2 FQNEAQ (reference sequence). The ends lost 3 bases at V and 4 bases at J; junction bases unmatched: 9. CDR3 in DNA: TGTGCCAGCAGCTTGCTATCTAGGGGGCGATACGAGCAGTACTTC. As protein: CASSLLSRGRYEQYF.